This T cell receptor (beta chain) is from a study of CD8+ T cells in alopecia areata. Whole-study context: Treated patients took oral tofacitinib at 5 to 10 mg twice daily.

As concerns this clone: What it binds is unknown.

Overall study findings and caveats: Uncertainty remains about how baseline CD8+ expansion links to response, with one nonresponder. Affected scalp, especially in alopecia totalis/universalis, had a higher clonality than normal scalp did. It was observed that many expanded lesional clones persisted in scalp and blood during tofacitinib.

This CDR3 has 16 residues. Germline CDR1 is MGHRA and CDR2 is YSYEKL. J lost 4 bases, V lost 0 bases, and 6 bases had no gene match. Documented treatment: oral pan-JAK inhibitor, 5-10 mg twice daily. cDNA reverse transcribed from extracted RNA served as the sequencing template. Sequencing used immunoSEQ multiplex PCR; TCRdb keeps in-frame clones, though not all of them. The repertoire has 100,000 to 130,000 clones, roughly 89% of them found once; the top ten carry under 25%. Sequenced material: CD8+ T cells sorted from blood, taken at week 24, from a patient treated with tofacitinib. V and J are TRBV4-1 and TRBJ1-2; 9 positions agree with TRBD1. The source of this sequence is a human donor with alopecia areata. The CDR3 DNA reads TGCGCCAGCAGCCAAGATTGGGACAGGGCGTTCTATGGCTACACCTTC. As protein: CASSQDWDRAFYGYTF.